The rows below give T cell receptor beta chains drawn from one sample of a study of blood T cells in healthy people across ages. Each CDR3 protein gets one entry after TCRdb re-called the 5' RACE reads with MiXCR. This sample carries a few hundred thousand distinct CDR3 sequences, about half of them seen once, and the ten largest clones take 51%. Sequenced input: blood. Receptors originate from a man aged 55 to 70 in good health. CDR3s include the opening cysteine and the closing phenylalanine or tryptophan. A D gene is named only where the DNA matches it firmly. A row's size may be missing; if present it is once, few, many or a size class.

V gene	J gene	D gene	clone size	CDR3 protein	CDR3 DNA
TRBV14	TRBJ2-7	TRBD2	-	CASSRGLAGPSYNEQYF	TGTGCCAGCAGCCGCGGACTAGCGGGGCCCTCCTACAATGAGCAGTACTTC
TRBV9	TRBJ2-5	-	-	CASSVGSPETQYF	TGTGCCAGCAGCGTTGGTAGCCCGGAGACCCAGTACTTC
TRBV6-2/TRBV6-3	TRBJ2-2	-	-	CASSRTSTNTGELFF	TGTGCCAGCAGTCGGACATCCACGAACACCGGGGAGCTGTTTTTT
TRBV20-1	TRBJ1-4	TRBD1	few	CSAPGQGGEKLFF	TGCAGTGCGCCCGGACAGGGAGGAGAAAAACTGTTTTTT
TRBV20-1	TRBJ2-3	TRBD2	once	CSADKTSGVTDTQYF	TGCAGTGCTGACAAGACTAGCGGGGTCACAGATACGCAGTATTTT
TRBV18	TRBJ2-5	-	-	CASSRAGQETQYF	TGTGCCAGCTCACGCGCGGGCCAAGAGACCCAGTACTTC
TRBV27	TRBJ1-2	TRBD1	-	CASSSYRTGPGFYGYTF	TGTGCCAGCAGTTCTTACCGGACAGGGCCGGGTTTTTATGGCTACACCTTC
TRBV28	TRBJ1-2	TRBD1	-	CASSFRNRGQGYGYTF	TGTGCCAGCAGTTTCCGTAACAGGGGGCAGGGCTATGGTTACACCTTC
TRBV5-1	TRBJ2-7	TRBD1	once	CASSKGQGGYEQYF	TGCGCCAGCAGCAAGGGACAGGGGGGCTACGAGCAGTACTTC
TRBV4-2	TRBJ2-5	TRBD2	-	CASSHSSGSEEQYF	TGTGCCAGCAGCCACAGTAGCGGGAGTGAAGAGCAGTACTTC
TRBV20-1	TRBJ2-5	-	-	CSARDGGEEWEQYF	TGCAGTGCTAGAGATGGCGGGGAGGAGTGGGAGCAGTACTTC
TRBV27	TRBJ2-7	TRBD2	-	CASGTSDAEQYF	TGTGCCAGCGGGACTAGCGACGCCGAGCAGTACTTC
TRBV12-3/TRBV12-4	TRBJ2-2	-	-	CASRFGQSSNTGELFF	TGTGCCAGCAGATTCGGACAGAGCTCGAACACCGGGGAGCTGTTTTTT
TRBV29-1	TRBJ2-7	-	-	CSVEGPSEQYF	TGCAGCGTTGAGGGGCCCTCCGAGCAGTACTTC
TRBV20-1	TRBJ2-1	TRBD2	-	CSARTSGGSDVQFF	TGCAGTGCTCGAACTAGCGGGGGAAGCGATGTGCAGTTCTTC
TRBV7-2	TRBJ1-4	-	-	CASSPQGGVTNEKLFF	TGTGCCAGCAGCCCCCAAGGTGGGGTGACTAATGAAAAACTGTTTTTT
TRBV20-1	TRBJ1-2	TRBD1	-	CSARDNRGPNYGYTF	TGCAGTGCTAGAGATAACAGGGGGCCGAACTATGGCTACACCTTC
TRBV3-1	TRBJ1-5	-	-	CASSQDMGGNQPQHF	TGTGCCAGCAGCCAAGACATGGGGGGCAATCAGCCCCAGCATTTT
TRBV5-5	TRBJ2-2	-	-	CASSVIRGTGELFF	TGTGCCAGCAGCGTGATCCGAGGCACCGGGGAGCTGTTTTTT
TRBV4-1	TRBJ1-5	TRBD1	-	CASSQSGGLSQPQHF	TGCGCCAGCAGCCAATCAGGGGGATTAAGCCAGCCCCAGCATTTT
TRBV7-2	TRBJ2-7	TRBD1	-	CASSRPGQGIHEQYF	TGTGCCAGCAGCCGCCCGGGACAGGGGATCCACGAGCAGTACTTC
TRBV24-1	TRBJ2-3	TRBD1	-	CATSDATGATDTQYF	TGTGCCACCAGTGACGCGACAGGGGCCACAGATACGCAGTATTTT
TRBV4-3	TRBJ2-3	TRBD2	-	CASSQDAVGLATNTQYF	TGCGCCAGCAGCCAAGATGCGGTGGGACTAGCAACAAATACGCAGTATTTT
TRBV27	TRBJ2-7	-	-	CASSPDRWGYEQYF	TGTGCCAGCAGTCCTGACAGGTGGGGATACGAGCAGTACTTC
TRBV12-3/TRBV12-4	TRBJ1-1	-	-	CASSLEGRPEAFF	TGTGCCAGCAGTTTAGAGGGACGGCCTGAAGCTTTCTTT
TRBV5-1	TRBJ2-3	-	many	CASSLRADTQYF	TGTGCCAGCTCCCTAAGAGCGGATACGCAGTATTTT
TRBV28	TRBJ1-2	-	many	CASRGGAAAEVNYGYTF	TGTGCCAGCAGGGGGGGGGCAGCGGCAGAGGTTAACTATGGCTACACCTTC
TRBV7-9	TRBJ2-4	TRBD2	-	CASSLGSGLAGRKWYF	TGTGCCAGCAGCTTAGGGTCAGGACTAGCGGGACGCAAGTGGTACTTC
TRBV20-1	TRBJ1-5	-	-	CSVKPGSQLQHF	TGCAGTGTAAAACCAGGGAGCCAGCTCCAGCATTTT
TRBV7-2	TRBJ2-3	-	-	CASSPSPLGYTQYF	TGTGCCAGCAGCCCATCCCCGCTGGGATATACGCAGTATTTT
TRBV20-1	TRBJ2-1	TRBD2	-	CSARAKAGGRYEQFF	TGCAGTGCTAGAGCAAAGGCGGGAGGACGCTATGAGCAGTTCTTC
TRBV29-1	TRBJ2-5	-	few	CSVSQSYQETQYF	TGCAGCGTTTCACAATCGTACCAAGAGACCCAGTACTTC
TRBV7-9	TRBJ2-7	-	-	CASSLDIGSYEQYF	TGTGCCAGCAGCTTAGATATCGGGTCCTACGAGCAGTACTTC
TRBV3-1	TRBJ2-7	TRBD1	few	CASSQVQGAGEQYF	TGTGCCAGCAGCCAAGTCCAGGGGGCAGGCGAGCAGTACTTC
TRBV12-3/TRBV12-4	TRBJ2-1	-	-	CASSAQGYEQFF	TGTGCCAGCAGTGCCCAGGGCTATGAGCAGTTCTTC
TRBV2	TRBJ2-5	TRBD1	-	CASRDRVGETQYF	TGTGCCAGCAGGGACAGGGTGGGGGAGACCCAGTACTTC
TRBV3-1	TRBJ2-1	TRBD2	-	CASSQFPSGAYNEQFF	TGTGCCAGCAGCCAATTTCCTAGCGGGGCCTACAATGAGCAGTTCTTC